The present T cell receptor (beta chain) was sequenced within a study of cytomegalovirus exposure and HLA in healthy donors (dated by TCRdb to 2017 to 2019). For context, the study as a whole: According to an earlier analysis of 450 to 650 of the donors, 150 million to 200 million T cells yielded some 120 million unique TCR beta sequences and about 300 Gb of sequence data. The study combined high-throughput TCR immunosequencing, statistical association of individual TCRs with disease status, and machine learning to predict cytomegalovirus infection status. The study aimed to test whether signatures of past pathogen exposure could be identified by cataloging public T cell receptors. Typing coverage varied by locus: roughly 629-630 donors for A, B, C, DRB1 and DQB1; more than 500 for DQA1; about 590 for DPA1; approximately 490 for DPB1. A later genetic analysis used genome-wide SNP genotypes for 398 of the 666 donors, treating that subset as a discovery cohort. An earlier analysis of fewer than 750 of the donors used high-throughput TCR beta sequencing to judge whether each TCR beta V gene segment behaved as functional or pseudogenic. Roughly 300 gigabases of sequencing data and around 80 million unique TCR sequences made up an early release that covered approximately 620 HLA-typed donors. Of the roughly 400 genotyped donors, roughly 76% were placed in the genetic ancestry cluster associated with self-reported Caucasian donors. A later analysis re-examined previously published TCR beta repertoires from 610 or so donors and added high-resolution HLA genotyping to investigate patterns of TCR occurrence. In addition to the first cohort of 666 subjects, a separate validation cohort of over 90 different subjects was used. The T cell repertoires of around 730 subjects were profiled by immunosequencing and related to cytomegalovirus serostatus. Donor age, sex, ethnicity and CMV serostatus were collected together with the repertoire data. Four or five DR-DQ haplotypes were handled as single units for association and clustering, since linkage in the cohort was strong. Every repertoire in the discovery cohort had been generated on one and the same sequencing platform. Among roughly 400 genotyped donors of the cohort, an average of roughly 230,000 unique TCR beta nucleotide sequences was sequenced per donor, of which about 19% were non-productive. HLA typing included class I and class II loci at four-digit resolution. In the later analysis, no new phenotypic data were used to find candidate immune exposures; instead, reliance was placed on TCR beta sequences and their occurrence across donors.

Only one count was recorded for this clone. No antigen is known for it. No base-level quality is on record; no much larger clone is a single base apart. The sample holds other DNA sequences that translate to the same CDR3. Broader findings and caveats from the paper: Compared with equally common non-associated chains, HLA-associated TCR beta chains in a later analysis were more clonally expanded and had lower generation probabilities. In this cohort, only TCR beta chains were sequenced, and detectable features were limited by the absence of alpha or paired-chain data. In a later analysis, several top co-occurrence clusters were reported to appear linked to parvovirus B19, influenza, CMV and Epstein-Barr virus. In vitro tests confirmed that a few of the cytomegalovirus-associated TCR beta chains recognize cytomegalovirus antigens. Because HLA typing was missing for some donors at each locus, association tests included only the typed subset. Assigning TCR associations to individual alleles was difficult when HLA alleles, especially DR and DQ, strongly co-occurred. Sequencing depth was assumed to be roughly uniform across donors in the presence/absence analyses, though that assumption may not hold. In a later analysis, around 17,000 TCR beta sequences were associated with specific HLA alleles at a false discovery rate of 0.05. A cluster of highly shared sequence variants was judged likely to represent a technical artifact of the sequencing pipeline. According to a later analysis, TCR association rates differed among HLA loci, with DRB1 alleles showing the most associated TCRs and HLA-C alleles showing the fewest. An association between a missense DCLRE1C variant and V-gene and J-gene trimming of TCR beta chains was found in a later genetic analysis and replicated in an independent cohort. The authors suggested that the approach could potentially be extended to other disease states and immunological phenotypes. Broadly in line with IMGT annotations, most TCR beta V segments showed up in productive rearrangements about 87% or about 30% of the time in an earlier analysis of around 550 of the donors. Most TCR sequences were seen in very few donors, while some public TCRs were found in many individuals. For the cohort, immune exposure information was limited to CMV serostatus. According to a later analysis, most CMV-associated TCR beta chains appeared to be HLA-restricted, and the HLA associations seemed to be driven largely by CMV exposure. Around 16 rarely observed V segments, including chromosome 9 orphons, were excluded from the earlier analysis of approximately 500 of the donors because counts were too low. Compared with the approximately 700-donor mean, donors in an Asian-associated ancestry cluster had fewer N-insertions in productive TCRs, according to a later genetic analysis. The 87-base-pair reads could not distinguish some IMGT-functional V segments, including TRBV6-2 and TRBV6-3, so those segments were excluded. Linkage disequilibrium might explain the correlated functional status among segregating V segments, but an unknown experimental factor could not be ruled out. In both the original and validation cohorts, the classifier was reported to diagnose cytomegalovirus status with high specificity and sensitivity. A total of fewer than 200 TCR beta chains were listed by the study as associated with cytomegalovirus. A further reported finding was that TCR beta sequences accurately predicted the HLA-A and HLA-B alleles for most subjects in the first cohort.

The cohort consisted of approximately 690 healthy bone marrow donors. At the time of sampling, every cohort member was nominally healthy, though immune exposures that went unrecorded were likely present. The donor was CMV seronegative and was included in the group of a few hundred seronegative cohort members. Each donor provided a peripheral blood sample, and peripheral blood mononuclear cells were used for TCR beta sequencing. Genomic DNA was extracted from the blood cell samples with the Qiagen DNeasy Blood Extraction Kit. The library relied on the immunoSEQ multiplex PCR assay. For the multiplex PCR, a mixture combining 60 forward primers for TCR Vbeta segments and 13 reverse primers for TCR Jbeta segments was used. The CDR3 region of rearranged TCR beta genes was amplified from genomic DNA by a multiplex PCR assay. Amplified TCR beta libraries were sequenced as 87-base-pair reads on the Illumina HiSeq System. The published analysis was carried out like this. A later analysis tallied around 87 million unique TCR beta chains across the 666 repertoires, and roughly 11 million of those chains were shared by two or more donors. To remove PCR and sequencing errors, raw reads were error-corrected and collapsed into unique sequences using a nearest-neighbor algorithm that merged closely related sequences. To assign V, D and J gene segments, CDR3 sequences were aligned to IMGT reference sequences. For a sequence to be retained, a match of at least six nucleotides to both a V gene segment and a J gene segment was required. A rearrangement counted as productive if the CDR3 had no stop codons and remained in frame with V and J, and every other rearrangement counted as non-productive. CDR3 was defined according to IMGT convention as the region running from the second conserved V-encoded cysteine to the conserved J-encoded phenylalanine. In an earlier analysis of some 550 of the donors, sequences lacking an unambiguous match to a single V gene segment were excluded. In an earlier analysis of roughly 600 of the donors, a V segment was called functional when productive rearrangements were above 56.7%, and segregating when the standard deviation between donors exceeded 5%. To diagnose cytomegalovirus status from the catalog of TCR beta chain sequences, a statistical classification framework was built. V and J gene assignment, in a later analysis, came from comparing TCR nucleotide sequences with IMGT/GENE-DB human TR gene sequences. In a later analysis, CDR3 sequences and most-parsimonious VDJ recombination scenarios were assigned using the TCRdist pipeline. In a later analysis, every TCR beta chain was defined by the combination of its CDR3 amino acid sequence and its V-gene family, and reads without a unique V-gene family were dropped. In a later analysis, around 650 highly shared, low-generation-probability nucleotide sequences were removed to address suspected cross-contamination and a sequencing artifact. For each public chain, a later analysis derived a clonal expansion index from normalized ranks of inferred template counts within each repertoire. Generation probabilities in a later analysis came from a VDJ recombination model fitted to out-of-frame rearrangements, and those results were checked against IGoR. Hypergeometric tests were used in a later analysis to score TCR-TCR, TCR-HLA and TCR-CMV co-occurrence, with a repertoire-size bias correction applied to the TCR pairs. False discovery rates were estimated in a later analysis by permuting HLA or CMV assignments 20 times. In a later analysis, co-occurring TCRs were grouped with DBSCAN, and TCRdist sequence similarity was added when clustering was performed within HLA-allele-positive subsets. For co-occurrence clustering, repertoires with fewer than 30,000 or more than 120,000 public chains were excluded, along with roughly 5 repertoires with anomalous nucleotide sharing. TCRdb's version of the immuneACCESS table is confined to in-frame rearrangements and falls short of the full clone set. An unresolved V gene accounts for under half of the shortfall where checked; the remainder is of unknown origin. Clone size and V and J calls were adopted from that table, with D and trimming inferred from the DNA. In this sample the table shows around 170,000 clones, approximately 80% of which occur a single time. Of the sample, over 2% falls within the top ten clones.

Looking up the germline V gene (reference sequence) yields CDR1 MNHNY and CDR2 SVGAGI. The CDR3 contains 14 residues, cysteine and phenylalanine counted. The read is trimmed to its CDR3 DNA, 42 bases read in frame from base 1. V drops 0 bases and J drops 1 base, leaving 6 bases in between. The receptor was derived from a man in his sixties in good health and CMV-seronegative. The material sequenced was PBMCs. This chain is built from TRBV6-6 and TRBJ1-1; perhaps TRBD1 is the D gene, with 5 bases matching. The CDR3 in this case is CASSYSQGNTEAFF. The sequenced DNA is TGTGCCAGCAGTTACTCGCAGGGGAACACTGAAGCTTTCTTT.